One and the same sample provided the 12 T cell receptor beta chains below, sequenced in a study of blood T cell repertoires in COVID-19. TCRdb keeps only in-frame clones here, not all; method: immunoSEQ multiplex PCR. The sample includes 65,000 to 80,000 clones, 82% of them seen just once. Sequencing input: peripheral blood. These receptor sequences come from a human donor in a cohort sampled during active COVID-19.

The rearrangement uses TRBV7-2 and TRBJ2-1; D is perhaps TRBD2 (5 bases). Germline V lookup: CDR1 SGHTA, CDR2 FQGNSA. V lost 5 bases, J lost 4 bases, and 15 bases lay in between. The CDR3 extends over 15 amino acids. CDR3 nucleotides: TGTGCCAGCAGCGACTATCGTGGTGCTTACAATGAGCAGTTCTTC. Residues: CASSDYRGAYNEQFF.

The chain couples TRBV29-1 to TRBJ2-7; the match to TRBD1 covers 8 bases. The CDR3 runs to 12 residues. CDR1 and CDR2 from the germline V gene are SQVTM and ANQGSEA. V was clipped by 7 bases and J by 1 base; unmatched bases: 3. The CDR3 coding sequence is TGCAGCGCGGGACAGGTATCCTACGAGCAGTACTTC. This sequence encodes CSAGQVSYEQYF.

The chain employs TRBV5-4 and TRBJ1-2; D uncertain. The CDR3 spans 14 residues. Trimming removed 0 bases from V and 1 base from J, with 7 bases in between. CDR1 and CDR2 (germline): SGHNT, YYREEE (reference sequence). The CDR3 nucleotides read TGTGCCAGCAGCTTGGCACTGATTAACTATGGCTACACCTTC. Translated: CASSLALINYGYTF. The variable domain in full, with the rest retrieved from reference TRBV5-4 and TRBJ1-2, is ETGVTQSPTHLIKTRGQQVTLRCSSQSGHNTVSWYQQALGQGPQFIFQYYREEENGRGNFPPRFSGLQFPNYSSELNVNALELDDSALYLCASSLALINYGYTFGSGTRLTVV.

The CDR3 DNA reads as TGTGCCAGCAGCCAAGATTCCCCCCCGGGGGGCTACACCTTC. It encodes CASSQDSPPGGYTF. V is TRBV4-2 and J is TRBJ1-2; D unresolved. CDR1 is LGHNA, CDR2 YNFKEQ, per germline. The CDR3 totals 14 residues. Trimming removed 0 bases from V and 8 bases from J, with 13 bases in between.

The gene calls are TRBV4-1 and TRBJ2-7; 8 bases match TRBD1. The CDR3 runs to 17 residues. CDR1 is MGHRA, CDR2 YSYEKL, per germline. J was trimmed by 2 bases and V by 1 base; bases with no gene match: 10. Here the CDR3 reads CASSQGYGTGVPYEQYF. In nucleotides, the CDR3 is TGCGCCAGCAGCCAAGGATATGGGACAGGTGTTCCCTACGAGCAGTACTTC.

V gene TRBV30 combines with J gene TRBJ2-1; a weak D match, TRBD2 (5 bases). The CDR3 totals 11 residues. V lost 5 bases and J lost 10, with 12 bases in between. Germline assignment: CDR1 GTSNPN and CDR2 SVGIG (reference sequence). CDR3 bases: TGTGCCTGGGGAGGAGGACTGGAGCAGTTCTTC. As protein: CAWGGGLEQFF.

The V gene is TRBV27, the J gene TRBJ1-5; 7 bases match TRBD1. The CDR3 length is 16 residues. With 10 bases clipped from V and 3 bases from J, the junction kept 15 bases outside the gene matches. The germline CDR1 and CDR2 sequences are MNHEY and SMNVEV (reference sequence). DNA for the CDR3: TGTGCCACGCTCCTTACCGGGACAGAAACCAATCAGCCCCAGCATTTT. It codes for CATLLTGTETNQPQHF.

This clone came up once. The chain employs TRBV9 and TRBJ1-1; maybe TRBD1 (6 bases). The length of the CDR3 is 15 residues. In germline, CDR1 is SGDLS, CDR2 YYNGEE. Between the trimmed V and J ends, which lost 6 bases and 3 bases, there was a span of 18 bases. The chain's CDR3 is CASTAGGGADTEAFF. Here the CDR3 DNA reads TGTGCCAGCACCGCCGGGGGGGGCGCGGACACTGAAGCTTTCTTT.

This clone was counted once. The chain uses TRBV12-3 or TRBV12-4 and TRBJ2-1, with D perhaps TRBD1 (5 bases). This CDR3 contains 13 residues. With 5 bases removed from V and 9 bases from J, the gap between germline ends came to 14 bases. The CDR3 spells CASSPARAAEQFF. The DNA of the CDR3 is TGTGCCAGCAGTCCCGCCAGGGCCGCTGAGCAGTTCTTC.

The chain is built from TRBV4-2 and TRBJ2-1; 9 bases agree with TRBD2. This CDR3 contains 16 residues. J was trimmed by 7 bases and V by 1 base; bases with no gene match: 8. The V gene's germline CDR1 is LGHNA and CDR2 YNFKEQ. The CDR3 bases are TGTGCCAGCAGCCAAGCAATAGCGGGGGCCCCTAATGAGCAGTTCTTC. It specifies CASSQAIAGAPNEQFF.

This clone has a single count. J is TRBJ2-7 and V is TRBV30; D is unresolved. V dropped 2 bases and J dropped 4 bases, with 9 bases sitting between them. The CDR3 has 12 residues. Germline values: CDR1 GTSNPN, CDR2 SVGIG (reference sequence). This CDR3 is CAWSYSDYEQYF. The CDR3 DNA reads TGTGCCTGGAGTTACTCCGATTACGAGCAGTACTTC.

This chain connects TRBV5-1 to TRBJ2-5, with 13 bases aligning to TRBD2. V lost 2 bases and J lost 4; bases outside the gene matches: 8. The CDR3 length is 17 residues. Germline V gene data show CDR1 as SGHRS and CDR2 as YFSETQ. The CDR3: CASSLGLAGAWGETQYF. CDR3 nucleotides: TGCGCCAGCAGCTTAGGACTAGCGGGGGCCTGGGGAGAGACCCAGTACTTC.